The 7 T cell receptor beta chains given below trace back to one sample, sequenced in a study of T cell responses to AZD1222 COVID-19 vaccine. Sequencing used immunoSEQ multiplex PCR; TCRdb keeps in-frame clones, though not all of them. The sample has under 200,000 clones, 87% seen once. The starting material was peripheral blood, obtained on day 0 of MenACWY control vaccination. The source is an adult in good health.

The chain links TRBV2 to TRBJ2-2, with 8 positions matching TRBD2. The CDR3 consists of 16 residues. After removal of 5 bases from V and 3 bases from J, the junction contained 8 bases not matched to a gene. Germline values: CDR1 SNHLY, CDR2 FYNNEI. The CDR3 DNA is TGTGCCAGCAGTCCCATCCTACTAGCGGACACCGGGGAGCTGTTTTTT. It codes for CASSPILLADTGELFF.

The chain carries TRBV14 and TRBJ2-7; a weak D match, TRBD2 (5 bases). CDR3 size: 13 residues. CDR1 SGHDN and CDR2 FVKESK come from the germline V gene. The ends were cut back, 0 bases at V and 6 bases at J, with 9 bases in the middle. The CDR3 loop is CASSQDLAGEQYF. CDR3 DNA sequence: TGTGCCAGCAGCCAAGACCTCGCGGGCGAGCAGTACTTC.

The rearrangement joins TRBV7-3 to TRBJ2-1; D not resolved. Germline CDR1 is SGHTA and CDR2 is FQGTGA. V lost 5 bases and J 5 bases, leaving 16 bases between the germline ends. The CDR3 sequence is 15 residues long. Here the CDR3 DNA reads TGTGCCAGCAGCCCCGGATGGGGTTCAGACAATGAGCAGTTCTTC. Translated: CASSPGWGSDNEQFF.

This clone was detected a few times. This sequence joins TRBV24-1 and TRBJ2-7; D assignment may be TRBD1 or TRBD2 (5 bases each). The V gene's germline CDR1 is KGHDR and CDR2 SFDVKD. The CDR3 has 14 residues. The ends were cut back, 6 bases at V and 2 bases at J, with 13 bases in the middle. CDR3 residues: CATSKGGTPYEQYF. CDR3 DNA: TGTGCCACCAGTAAAGGTGGGACCCCCTACGAGCAGTACTTC.

The V and J genes are TRBV7-3 and TRBJ2-7; 9 bases line up with TRBD1. Germline lookup yields CDR1 SGHTA and CDR2 FQGTGA. The CDR3 sequence is 13 residues long. Trimming at V came to 5 bases and at J to 4 bases, leaving 3 bases not matched to a gene. For the CDR3, the DNA is TGTGCCAGCAGCCTCGGGACAGGGTACGAGCAGTACTTC. Translating gives CASSLGTGYEQYF.

The rearrangement links TRBV6-5 to TRBJ2-1, with TRBD2 matching 14 bases. This CDR3 region has 13 residues. Losses at the gene ends were 8 bases for V and 8 bases for J; bases not matched to a gene: 2. The germline CDR1 and CDR2 sequences are MNHEY and SVGAGI. The DNA for the CDR3 is TGTGCCAGCGGGACTAGCGGGAGCCATGAGCAGTTCTTC. Its translation is CASGTSGSHEQFF.

CDR3 sequence: CASSLSTPRGYTF. CDR3 nucleotides: TGTGCCAGCAGTTTATCGACCCCTCGGGGCTACACCTTC. This rearrangement joins TRBV28 to TRBJ1-2; D ambiguous. Germline assignment: CDR1 MDHEN and CDR2 SYDVKM. Trimming removed 1 base from V and 8 bases from J, with 11 bases in between. The CDR3 spans 13 residues.